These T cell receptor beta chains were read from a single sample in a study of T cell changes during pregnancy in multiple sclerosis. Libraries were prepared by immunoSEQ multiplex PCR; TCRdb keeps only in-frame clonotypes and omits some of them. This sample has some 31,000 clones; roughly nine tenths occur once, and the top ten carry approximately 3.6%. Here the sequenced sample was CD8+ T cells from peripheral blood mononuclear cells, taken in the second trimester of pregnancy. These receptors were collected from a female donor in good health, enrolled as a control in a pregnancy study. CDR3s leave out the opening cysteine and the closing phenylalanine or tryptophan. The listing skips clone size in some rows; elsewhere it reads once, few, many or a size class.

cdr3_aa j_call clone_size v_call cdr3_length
ASSYQTGNTEAF TRBJ1-1 . TRBV6-5 12
ASKGQGVDTQY TRBJ2-3 . TRBV11-2 11
ASSSGQNISNQPQH TRBJ1-5 . TRBV7-9 14
AILIHSYGYT TRBJ1-2 . TRBV10-3 10
ATSISRGRTEAF TRBJ1-1 . TRBV15 12
ASSQEEGNTEAF TRBJ1-1 . TRBV4-2 12
ASSPPGYEQY TRBJ2-7 . TRBV7-9 10
ASTPDYGYT TRBJ1-2 . TRBV6-1 9
ASSAWDSTNTEAF TRBJ1-1 . TRBV9 13
ASSQDLAGGYYNEQF TRBJ2-1 . TRBV4-1 15
ASSILQSTSGEAF TRBJ1-1 . TRBV19 13
ASRTPGGLETQY TRBJ2-5 . TRBV6-6 12
SVEGRYGYT TRBJ1-2 . TRBV29-1 9
ASSIVLPQPQH TRBJ1-5 . TRBV19 11
ASSEVGQTNYGYT TRBJ1-2 . TRBV2 13
ASSLDRGMNTEAF TRBJ1-1 . TRBV5-6 13
ASSQEERGGYEQY TRBJ2-7 . TRBV4-3 13
ASSERTGDSYEQY TRBJ2-7 . TRBV9 13
ASSPGGAYGYT TRBJ1-2 . TRBV7-9 11
SVEDSSYEQY TRBJ2-7 . TRBV29-1 10
SVEDLGTLVGASYNEQF TRBJ2-1 . TRBV29-1 17
ASSFEGHLNQPQH TRBJ1-5 . TRBV11-2 13
ASSYEGQDTAYGYT TRBJ1-2 . TRBV6-5 14
ASSQSRDSQYGYT TRBJ1-2 . TRBV4-2 13
ASSLGGTGAYEQY TRBJ2-7 . TRBV5-6 13
ASSTSGNTEAF TRBJ1-1 once TRBV27 11
ASSQGVTGDYT TRBJ1-2 . TRBV4-3 11
ASSATGMNTEAF TRBJ1-1 . TRBV9 12
ASIGTGYEQY TRBJ2-7 . TRBV27 10
ASSEAFYTEAF TRBJ1-1 few TRBV25-1 11
ASSTLTGDPYYGYT TRBJ1-2 once TRBV19 14
ASSDPGVVQKLF TRBJ1-4 . TRBV4-3 12
ASSEAGPPGELF TRBJ2-2 . TRBV2 12
ASRWWDRGDQPQH TRBJ1-5 . TRBV21-1 13
ASSQDLYRGADTQY TRBJ2-3 . TRBV4-3 14
ASSQRGGSGGFNEQF TRBJ2-1 . TRBV4-2 15
ASSFDAPGQGNYGYT TRBJ1-2 . TRBV7-9 15
ASSTDQTWAGQQY TRBJ2-7 . TRBV5-1 13
ASSLGPGRTGELF TRBJ2-2 . TRBV7-8 13
SVEDRVDEQY TRBJ2-7 . TRBV29-1 10
ASSQTGNTEAF TRBJ1-1 . TRBV7-6 11